The 32 T cell receptor beta chains presented below share a single source sample, sequenced in a study of blood T cell repertoires in COVID-19. TCRdb's copy holds only in-frame clones and misses some; the assay was immunoSEQ multiplex PCR. The sample contains 6,000 or so clones, roughly 77% of which appear only once. Sequenced: peripheral blood. The receptor set was obtained from a man between 60 and 75 years old with acute or convalescent COVID-19.

This clone ranks as medium-sized. V gene TRBV5-5 combines with J gene TRBJ1-5, with TRBD1 matching 10 bases. The CDR3 extends over 15 amino acids. Germline V gene data show CDR1 as SGHKS and CDR2 as YYEKEE (reference sequence). J lost 6 bases, V lost 1 base, and 4 bases had no gene match. For the CDR3, the DNA is TGTGCCAGCAGCTTGAGACAGGGGGCGGTTCAGCCCCAGCATTTT. Encoded protein: CASSLRQGAVQPQHF.

The chain combines TRBV12-5 with TRBJ2-1, with 10 bases identical to TRBD1. The germline V gene has CDR1 LGHNT and CDR2 FRNRAP. After removal of 1 base from V and 5 bases from J, the junction contained 5 bases not matched to a gene. This CDR3 is built from 16 residues. CDR3 loop: CASGLAAGTGDNEQFF. CDR3 in DNA: TGTGCTAGTGGTTTGGCCGCCGGGACAGGGGACAATGAGCAGTTCTTC.

J is TRBJ2-2 and V is TRBV2; TRBD2 matches 8 bases. The CDR3 length is 13 residues. Germline CDR1 reads SNHLY; CDR2 reads FYNNEI. J gave up 10 bases and V 5 bases, and 6 bases lay outside the gene matches. The CDR3 bases are TGTGCCAGCAGTAGGGGACTAGTTGAGGAGCTGTTTTTT. It is translated as CASSRGLVEELFF. The full variable domain, its missing parts supplied by reference TRBV2 and TRBJ2-2, is EPEVTQTPSHQVTQMGQEVILRCVPISNHLYFYWYRQILGQKVEFLVSFYNNEISEKSEIFDDQFSVERPDGSNFTLKIRSTKLEDSAMYFCASSRGLVEELFFGEGSRLTVL.

This clone appeared once. The V call is TRBV5-1, the J call TRBJ2-1; TRBD2 might be the D (6 bases). V dropped 0 bases and J dropped 2 bases, with 12 bases sitting between them. Germline V gene data show CDR1 as SGHRS and CDR2 as YFSETQ. The CDR3 sequence is 16 residues long. CDR3 sequence reads: CASSLAGGVAYNEQFF. DNA for the CDR3: TGCGCCAGCAGCTTGGCCGGCGGGGTGGCCTACAATGAGCAGTTCTTC.

About this clone itself: A junction end diverges from the germline sequence, so it may reflect a read error. The chain joins TRBV7-2 to TRBJ1-2; 11 nucleotides match TRBD1. CDR1 and CDR2 (germline): SGHTA, FQGNSA. The CDR3 has 15 residues. The CDR3 coding sequence is TGTGCCGGCAGACCAGGACAGGGGGCAACCTATGGCTACACCTTC. Protein product: CAGRPGQGATYGYTF.

A few counts support this clone. The V gene is TRBV5-1, the J gene TRBJ2-2; no reliable D call. The CDR3 spans 13 residues. Germline lookup yields CDR1 SGHRS and CDR2 YFSETQ. The V and J ends lost 4 bases and 5 bases respectively, with 9 bases between them. This CDR3 is CASSGSSTGELFF. The CDR3 DNA reads TGCGCCAGCAGCGGCTCGTCAACCGGGGAGCTGTTTTTT.

The V gene is TRBV10-3, the J gene TRBJ1-2; D not resolved. V lost 3 bases and J lost 7, with 12 bases in between. The V gene's germline CDR1 is ENHRY and CDR2 SYGVKD. This CDR3 is built from 13 residues. The CDR3 DNA follows: TGTGCCATCAGTGATTATGAGGTTGGTGGCTACACCTTC. It translates to CAISDYEVGGYTF.

The genes are TRBV3-1 (or the pseudogene TRBV3-2) and TRBJ1-6, with no clear D. Germline V CDR1 and CDR2: LGHDT, YNNKEL (reference sequence). The length of the CDR3 is 13 residues. V was trimmed by 1 base and J by 7 bases, leaving 5 bases between them. The CDR3 sequence: CASSQAGNSPLHF. CDR3 nucleotides: TGTGCCAGCAGCCAAGCGGGGAATTCACCCCTCCACTTT.

V gene TRBV30 combines with J gene TRBJ1-2, with TRBD1 as a possible D gene (5 bases). Germline assignment: CDR1 GTSNPN and CDR2 SVGIG (reference sequence). The CDR3 length is 15 residues. Trimming stripped 2 bases from V and 0 bases from J, with 13 bases between. Here the CDR3 DNA reads TGTGCCTGGAGTTTAAGGGGAAGGGCTAACTATGGCTACACCTTC. Its protein is CAWSLRGRANYGYTF.

This clone is a singleton in its sample. The V call is TRBV11-3, the J call TRBJ1-3, with TRBD1 identical over 7 bases. CDR3 size: 16 residues. V lost 5 bases, J lost 5 bases, and 12 bases stayed unmatched. CDR1 is SGHNT and CDR2 is YENEEA in the germline V gene. The CDR3 here is CASSPIQGLARNTIYF. CDR3 sequence (DNA): TGTGCCAGCAGCCCGATACAGGGGTTGGCCAGAAACACCATATATTTT. The full variable domain, in which reference TRBV11-3 and TRBJ1-3 provide the parts outside the CDR3, is EAGVVQSPRYKIIEKKQPVAFWCNPISGHNTLYWYLQNLGQGPELLIRYENEEAVDDSQLPKDRFSAERLKGVDSTLKIQPAELGDSAVYLCASSPIQGLARNTIYFGEGSWLTVV.

This sequence joins TRBV9 and TRBJ1-2, with no clear D. V lost 4 bases to trimming and J lost 1 base, with 14 bases between them. This CDR3 is 15 amino acids long. Germline V gene lookup returns CDR1 SGDLS and CDR2 YYNGEE. The CDR3 nucleotides read TGTGCCAGCAGCAAAACTTCCCTCCTTAACTATGGCTACACCTTC. Its protein is CASSKTSLLNYGYTF. The whole variable domain, filled in from reference TRBV9 and TRBJ1-2, reads DSGVTQTPKHLITATGQRVTLRCSPRSGDLSVYWYQQSLDQGLQFLIQYYNGEERAKGNILERFSAQQFPDLHSELNLSSLELGDSALYFCASSKTSLLNYGYTFGSGTRLTVV.

This clone was detected only a few times. V is TRBV2 and J is TRBJ1-6; possible D gene TRBD1, 6 bases. V lost 5 bases and J lost 0, with 14 bases in between. Looked up from germline, CDR1 is SNHLY and CDR2 is FYNNEI. The CDR3 covers 17 residues. CDR3 DNA: TGTGCCAGCAGTCCAGACAGGTCACACTCCTATAATTCACCCCTCCACTTT. Amino acid sequence: CASSPDRSHSYNSPLHF. Full variable domain (rest looked up from reference TRBV2 and TRBJ1-6): EPEVTQTPSHQVTQMGQEVILRCVPISNHLYFYWYRQILGQKVEFLVSFYNNEISEKSEIFDDQFSVERPDGSNFTLKIRSTKLEDSAMYFCASSPDRSHSYNSPLHFGNGTRLTVT.

This chain links TRBV7-9 with TRBJ1-2, with TRBD1 matching 7 bases. CDR3 length equals 13 residues. CDR1 is SEHNR and CDR2 is FQNEAQ in the germline V gene (reference sequence). The V segment lost 4 bases and the J segment 4 bases; nucleotides outside the gene matches: 3. The CDR3 DNA reads TGTGCCAGCAGCTGGACAGGCCCCTATGGCTACACCTTC. This gives the protein CASSWTGPYGYTF.

A word on this clone: Being one base from a much bigger clone, this may be a read error. Other DNA sequences from this sample encode an identical CDR3 as well. The chain joins TRBV7-9 to TRBJ2-7, with TRBD2 identical over 8 bases. Germline values: CDR1 SEHNR, CDR2 FQNEAQ (reference sequence). V shed 5 bases, J shed 4 bases, and the junction held 22 bases outside the gene matches. This CDR3 spans 19 amino acids. For the CDR3, the DNA is TGTGCCAGCAGCCGACTCCCCAAGATAGTAGCAACTAGCGGTTACGAGCAGTACTTC. As protein: CASSRLPKIVATSGYEQYF.

The CDR3 reads CASSQADWHNEQFF. CDR3 bases: TGTGCCAGCAGCCAAGCGGACTGGCACAATGAGCAGTTCTTC. The genes are TRBV14 and TRBJ2-1; D possibly corresponds to TRBD2 (5 bases). With 1 base removed from V and 5 bases from J, the gap between germline ends came to 9 bases. Per germline, CDR1 SGHDN and CDR2 FVKESK. The CDR3 spans 14 residues.

This clone has only a few counts. The chain links TRBV19 to TRBJ1-2; 8 bases line up with TRBD1. Germline lookup yields CDR1 LNHDA and CDR2 SQIVND (reference sequence). The junction had 5 bases not matched to a gene; V was cut back by 7 bases and J by 4 bases. The length of the CDR3 is 13 residues. The CDR3 sequence: CASIRTGTYGYTF. CDR3 DNA: TGTGCCAGTATTCGGACAGGGACCTATGGCTACACCTTC.

This clone was counted between two and nine times. The chain employs TRBV14 and TRBJ2-7; D may be TRBD2 (5 bases). Germline-derived CDR1 and CDR2 are SGHDN and FVKESK. CDR3 length: 13 residues. V was shortened by 0 bases and J by 9 bases, with 12 bases between the two germline ends. The CDR3 sequence is CASSQDLSRGQYF. CDR3 nucleotides: TGTGCCAGCAGCCAAGATCTTTCCCGGGGGCAGTACTTC.

This rearrangement joins TRBV7-2 to TRBJ1-2, with D possibly being TRBD1 (5 bases). This CDR3 is built from 14 residues. V lost 5 bases and J lost 6, with 16 bases in between. Germline V gives CDR1 SGHTA, CDR2 FQGNSA. CDR3 region: CASSLVVQVHGYTF. The CDR3 DNA reads as TGTGCCAGCAGCCTTGTCGTACAGGTTCATGGCTACACCTTC.

This chain joins TRBV6-4 and TRBJ2-1; TRBD2 matches 12 bases. Per the germline V gene, CDR1 is MRHNA and CDR2 is SNTAGT. This CDR3 has 15 amino acids. V dropped 10 bases and J dropped 7; count of bases not matched to a gene: 11. CDR3 in DNA: TGTGCCACCTCCTCTAGCGGGGGGGCCGTGAATGAGCAGTTCTTC. This gives the protein CATSSSGGAVNEQFF.

This clone was recorded once. The chain links TRBV5-1 to TRBJ2-1; 9 nucleotides line up with TRBD2. J was trimmed by 0 bases and V by 5 bases; bases with no gene match: 12. Germline V gene data show CDR1 as SGHRS and CDR2 as YFSETQ. There are 18 residues in the CDR3. The DNA for the CDR3 is TGCGCCAGCAGTTATAGTACCGATAGCGGGAGCTCCTACAATGAGCAGTTCTTC. It is translated as CASSYSTDSGSSYNEQFF.

By share of the sample, this clone is medium-sized. At the DNA level, this CDR3 is encoded by other sequences in the same sample as well. This sequence joins TRBV2 and TRBJ1-5; 7 positions agree with TRBD1. The CDR3 runs to 15 residues. V trimming: 6 bases; J trimming: 3 bases; junction bases outside the gene matches: 8. Germline lookup yields CDR1 SNHLY and CDR2 FYNNEI. The CDR3 loop reads CASRRDRGDNQPQHF. In DNA, the CDR3 is TGTGCCAGCAGGAGGGACAGAGGAGACAATCAGCCCCAGCATTTT.

This chain links TRBV3-1 (or the pseudogene TRBV3-2) with TRBJ2-7; TRBD2 matches 13 bases. The CDR3 has 19 residues. Looked up from germline, CDR1 is LGHDT and CDR2 is YNNKEL (reference sequence). Trimming at V came to 3 bases and at J to 0 bases, leaving 11 bases not matched to a gene. CDR3: CASSHLGPGTSGVSYEQYF. Here the CDR3 DNA reads TGTGCCAGCAGCCATCTCGGTCCCGGGACTAGCGGGGTCTCCTACGAGCAGTACTTC.

The chain employs TRBV20-1 and TRBJ2-1; the match to TRBD2 covers 9 bases. After removal of 3 bases from V and 7 bases from J, the junction contained 7 bases not matched to a gene. The CDR3 covers 14 residues. The germline V gene has CDR1 DFQATT and CDR2 SNEGSKA (reference sequence). CDR3 in DNA: TGCAGTGCTAGTAGCGGGGGAGAGAGTAATGAGCAGTTCTTC. The encoded protein is CSASSGGESNEQFF.

This sequence joins TRBV5-8 and TRBJ2-5; D is perhaps TRBD1 (7 bases). This CDR3 is 15 amino acids long. Deletions cut 0 bases from V and 2 bases from J, with 11 bases between. Germline assignment: CDR1 SGHTS and CDR2 YDEGEE. The CDR3 bases are TGTGCCAGCAGCTTGGCACAGGGGAGGCAAGAGACCCAGTACTTC. Protein product: CASSLAQGRQETQYF. The full variable domain, completed using reference TRBV5-8 and TRBJ2-5, is EAGVTQSPTHLIKTRGQQATLRCSPISGHTSVYWYQQALGLGLQFLLWYDEGEERNRGNFPPRFSGRQFPNYSSELNVNALELEDSALYLCASSLAQGRQETQYFGPGTRLLVL.

This clone was seen more than once but under ten times. V is TRBV4-3 and J is TRBJ2-3; possibly TRBD2 for D (6 bases). Germline V gives CDR1 LGHNA, CDR2 YSLEER. The CDR3 is made up of 15 amino acids. V was clipped by 0 bases and J by 4 bases, with 11 bases between them. The CDR3 spells CASSQDGGKADTQYF. DNA for the CDR3: TGCGCCAGCAGCCAAGATGGGGGGAAGGCAGATACGCAGTATTTT.

The rearrangement joins TRBV9 to TRBJ1-1; D may be TRBD1 (5 bases). Germline-derived CDR1 and CDR2 are SGDLS and YYNGEE. V dropped 4 bases and J dropped 3 bases, with 22 bases sitting between them. This CDR3 comprises 17 residues. The CDR3 DNA reads TGTGCCAGCAGCCCCCAGGAGGGCGTGATAGGGGACACTGAAGCTTTCTTT. Its protein product is CASSPQEGVIGDTEAFF.

The V and J genes are TRBV9 and TRBJ2-2; D remains ambiguous. This CDR3 has 13 residues. The V end lost 1 base, the J end lost 6 bases, and 7 bases lay between the germline ends. Germline CDR1 SGDLS, CDR2 YYNGEE. The CDR3 sequence is CASSVSESGELFF. The CDR3 DNA reads TGTGCCAGCAGCGTATCGGAGTCCGGGGAGCTGTTTTTT.

V gene TRBV19 combines with J gene TRBJ2-7; perhaps TRBD1 as D (6 bases). CDR1 is LNHDA, CDR2 SQIVND, per germline (reference sequence). The CDR3 totals 13 residues. V gave up 2 bases and J gave up 6 bases, with 11 bases separating them. This CDR3 reads CASSITRGGEQYF. DNA of the CDR3: TGTGCCAGTAGTATAACCAGGGGTGGCGAGCAGTACTTC.

V gene TRBV7-2 combines with J gene TRBJ2-3; D might be TRBD2 (6 bases). There are 14 residues in the CDR3. Germline lookup yields CDR1 SGHTA and CDR2 FQGNSA. Trimming pared 5 bases from V and 4 bases from J, leaving 13 bases between. CDR3 region: CASSLDPSADTQYF. The CDR3 coding sequence is TGTGCCAGCAGCCTAGACCCTAGCGCAGATACGCAGTATTTT.

The CDR3 loop is CASSQEPPTSGRDTQYF. CDR3 DNA: TGCGCCAGCAGCCAAGAGCCCCCAACCTCAGGTAGAGATACGCAGTATTTT. The chain recombines TRBV4-1 with TRBJ2-3; D gene uncertain. Germline lookup yields CDR1 MGHRA and CDR2 YSYEKL. V was shortened by 0 bases and J by 5 bases, with 18 bases between the two germline ends. The CDR3 loop spans 17 amino acids.

This rearrangement joins TRBV27 to TRBJ2-2; 9 nucleotides align to TRBD2. This CDR3 spans 15 amino acids. CDR1 MNHEY and CDR2 SMNVEV come from the germline V gene (reference sequence). Trimming at V came to 6 bases and at J to 2 bases, leaving 4 bases not matched to a gene. The CDR3 coding sequence is TGTGCCAGCAGCCTGACTAGCGGTAACACCGGGGAGCTGTTTTTT. Its translation is CASSLTSGNTGELFF.

The sample holds a few counts of this clone. J is TRBJ2-3 and V is TRBV11-2; tentative D call: TRBD2 (6 bases). The CDR3 loop spans 14 amino acids. The ends were cut back, 5 bases at V and 4 bases at J, with 13 bases in the middle. CDR1 and CDR2 from the germline V gene are SGHAT and FQNNGV. The CDR3 spells CASSLRGFADTQYF. For the CDR3, the DNA is TGTGCCAGCAGCCTGCGGGGCTTTGCAGATACGCAGTATTTT.